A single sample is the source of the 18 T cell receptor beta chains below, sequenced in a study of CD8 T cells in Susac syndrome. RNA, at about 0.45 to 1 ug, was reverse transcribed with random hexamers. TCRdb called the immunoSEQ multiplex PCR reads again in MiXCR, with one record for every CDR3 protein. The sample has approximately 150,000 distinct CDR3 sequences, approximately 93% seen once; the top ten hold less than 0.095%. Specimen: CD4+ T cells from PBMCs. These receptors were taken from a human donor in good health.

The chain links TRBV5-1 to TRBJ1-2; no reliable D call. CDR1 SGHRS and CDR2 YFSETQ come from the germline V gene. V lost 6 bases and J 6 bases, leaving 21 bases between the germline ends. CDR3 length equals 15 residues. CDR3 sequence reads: CASTSYPALKDGYTF. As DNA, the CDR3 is TGCGCCAGCACCTCTTACCCGGCCCTAAAAGATGGCTACACCTTC.

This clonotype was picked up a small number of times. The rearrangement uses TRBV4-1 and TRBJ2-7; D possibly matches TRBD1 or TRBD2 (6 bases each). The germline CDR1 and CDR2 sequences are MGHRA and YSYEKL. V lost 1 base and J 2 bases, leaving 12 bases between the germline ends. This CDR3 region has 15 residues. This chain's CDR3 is CASSQAGGGPYEQYF. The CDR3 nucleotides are TGCGCCAGCAGCCAAGCCGGAGGGGGTCCCTACGAGCAGTACTTC.

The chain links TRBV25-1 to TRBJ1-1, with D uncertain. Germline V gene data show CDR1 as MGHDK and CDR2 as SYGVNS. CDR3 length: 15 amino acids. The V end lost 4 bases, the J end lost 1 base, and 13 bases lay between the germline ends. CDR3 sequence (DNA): TGTGCCAGCAGTGCCATCGACATGGGGAACACTGAAGCTTTCTTT. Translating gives CASSAIDMGNTEAFF.

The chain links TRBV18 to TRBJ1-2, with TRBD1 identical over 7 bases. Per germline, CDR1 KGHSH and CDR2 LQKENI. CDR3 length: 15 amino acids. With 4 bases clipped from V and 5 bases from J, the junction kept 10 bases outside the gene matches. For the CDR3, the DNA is TGTGCCAGCTCACTAGACAGGGCGAATGGTTATGGCTACACCTTC. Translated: CASSLDRANGYGYTF.

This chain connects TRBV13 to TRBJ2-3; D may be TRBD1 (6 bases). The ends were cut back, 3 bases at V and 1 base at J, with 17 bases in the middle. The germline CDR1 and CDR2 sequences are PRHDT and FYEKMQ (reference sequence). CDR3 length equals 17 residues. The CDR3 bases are TGTGCCAGCAGCTTTCGCTCGGCAGGGGTGGGCACAGATACGCAGTATTTT. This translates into CASSFRSAGVGTDTQYF.

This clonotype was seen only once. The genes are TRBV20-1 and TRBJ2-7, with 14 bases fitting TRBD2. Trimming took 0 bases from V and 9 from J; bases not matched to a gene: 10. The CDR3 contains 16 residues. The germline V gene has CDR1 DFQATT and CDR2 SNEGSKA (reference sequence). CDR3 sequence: CSAREARLAGGGAQYF. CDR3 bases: TGCAGTGCTAGAGAAGCCCGACTAGCGGGAGGGGGAGCGCAGTACTTC.

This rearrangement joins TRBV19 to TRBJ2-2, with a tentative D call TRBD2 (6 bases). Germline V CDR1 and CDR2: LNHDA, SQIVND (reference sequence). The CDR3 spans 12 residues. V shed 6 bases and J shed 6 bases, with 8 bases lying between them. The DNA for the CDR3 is TGTGCCAGTAGGGGGACTGCCGGGGAGCTGTTTTTT. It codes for CASRGTAGELFF.

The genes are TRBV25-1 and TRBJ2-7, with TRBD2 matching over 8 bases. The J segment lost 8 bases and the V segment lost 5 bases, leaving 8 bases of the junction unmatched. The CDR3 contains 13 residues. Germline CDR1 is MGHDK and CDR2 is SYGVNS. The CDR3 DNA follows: TGTGCCAGCAGTCCTCTCGGGGGGGACAAGCAGTACTTC. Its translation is CASSPLGGDKQYF.

CDR3: CAWSAGQWNQPQHF. CDR3 coding DNA: TGTGCCTGGAGTGCAGGACAGTGGAATCAGCCCCAGCATTTT. This chain links TRBV30 with TRBJ1-5, with TRBD1 as a possible D gene (6 bases). Between the trimmed V and J ends, which lost 1 base and 4 bases, there was a span of 11 bases. Looked up from germline, CDR1 is GTSNPN and CDR2 is SVGIG (reference sequence). The CDR3 has 14 amino acids. The whole variable domain, remainder taken from reference TRBV30 and TRBJ1-5, is SQTIHQWPATLVQPVGSPLSLECTVEGTSNPNLYWYRQAAGRGLQLLFYSVGIGQISSEVPQNLSASRPQDRQFILSSKKLLLSDSGFYLCAWSAGQWNQPQHFGDGTRLSIL.

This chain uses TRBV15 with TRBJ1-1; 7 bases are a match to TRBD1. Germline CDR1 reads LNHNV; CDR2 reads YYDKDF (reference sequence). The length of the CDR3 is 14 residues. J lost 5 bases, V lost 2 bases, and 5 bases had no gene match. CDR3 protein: CATSRRDRETEAFF. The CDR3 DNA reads TGTGCCACCAGCAGACGTGACAGGGAGACTGAAGCTTTCTTT. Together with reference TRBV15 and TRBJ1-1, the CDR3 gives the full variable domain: DAMVIQNPRYQVTQFGKPVTLSCSQTLNHNVMYWYQQKSSQAPKLLFHYYDKDFNNEADTPDNFQSRRPNTSFCFLDIRSPGLGDTAMYLCATSRRDRETEAFFGQGTRLTVV.

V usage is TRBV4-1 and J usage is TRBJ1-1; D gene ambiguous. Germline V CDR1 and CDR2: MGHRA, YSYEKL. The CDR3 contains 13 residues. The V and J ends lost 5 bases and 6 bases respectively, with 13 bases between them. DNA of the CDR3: TGCGCCAGCAGCGACGGAGCCAGCCCTGAAGCTTTCTTT. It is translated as CASSDGASPEAFF.

CDR3 loop: CASSGRTPAAETQYF. The CDR3 bases are TGTGCCAGCAGCGGCCGAACTCCGGCAGCCGAGACCCAGTACTTC. V gene TRBV13 combines with J gene TRBJ2-5; the D is unclear. Per the germline V gene, CDR1 is PRHDT and CDR2 is FYEKMQ (reference sequence). Trimming stripped 5 bases from V and 5 bases from J, with 18 bases between. This CDR3 has 15 amino acids.

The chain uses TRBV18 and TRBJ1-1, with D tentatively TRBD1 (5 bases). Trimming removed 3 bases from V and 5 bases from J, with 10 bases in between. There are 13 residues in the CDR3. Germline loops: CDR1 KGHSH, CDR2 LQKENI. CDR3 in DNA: TGTGCCAGCTCACCGGGGCAGGGAACTGAAGCTTTCTTT. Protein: CASSPGQGTEAFF.

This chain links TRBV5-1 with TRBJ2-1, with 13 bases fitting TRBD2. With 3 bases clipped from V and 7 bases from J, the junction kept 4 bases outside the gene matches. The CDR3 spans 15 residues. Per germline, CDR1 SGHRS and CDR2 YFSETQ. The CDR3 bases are TGCGCCAGCAGCTCCGGACTAGCGGGAGCAAATGAGCAGTTCTTC. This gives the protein CASSSGLAGANEQFF.

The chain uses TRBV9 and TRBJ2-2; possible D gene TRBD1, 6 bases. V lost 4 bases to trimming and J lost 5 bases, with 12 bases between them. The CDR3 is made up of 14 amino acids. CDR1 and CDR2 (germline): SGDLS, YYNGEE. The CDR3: CASSIRTATGELFF. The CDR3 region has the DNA TGTGCCAGCAGCATTCGGACAGCGACCGGGGAGCTGTTTTTT.

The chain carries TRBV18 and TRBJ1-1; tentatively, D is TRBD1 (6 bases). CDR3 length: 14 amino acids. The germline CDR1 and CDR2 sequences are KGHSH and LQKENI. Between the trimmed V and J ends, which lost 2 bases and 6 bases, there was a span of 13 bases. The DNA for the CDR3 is TGTGCCAGCTCACCAATCTTGGGGGCGGCTGAAGCTTTCTTT. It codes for CASSPILGAAEAFF.

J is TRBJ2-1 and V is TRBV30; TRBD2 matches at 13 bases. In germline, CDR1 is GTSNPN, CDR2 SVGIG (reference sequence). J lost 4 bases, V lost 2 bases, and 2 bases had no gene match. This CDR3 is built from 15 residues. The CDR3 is CAWSRGLAGYNEQFF. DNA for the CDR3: TGTGCCTGGAGTAGGGGACTAGCGGGGTACAATGAGCAGTTCTTC. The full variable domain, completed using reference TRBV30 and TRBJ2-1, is SQTIHQWPATLVQPVGSPLSLECTVEGTSNPNLYWYRQAAGRGLQLLFYSVGIGQISSEVPQNLSASRPQDRQFILSSKKLLLSDSGFYLCAWSRGLAGYNEQFFGPGTRLTVL.

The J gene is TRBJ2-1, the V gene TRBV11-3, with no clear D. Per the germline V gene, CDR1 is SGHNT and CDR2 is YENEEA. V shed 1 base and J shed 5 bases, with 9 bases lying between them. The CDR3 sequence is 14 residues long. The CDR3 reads CASSLGQINNEQFF. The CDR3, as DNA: TGTGCCAGCAGCTTAGGTCAGATTAACAATGAGCAGTTCTTC.